This entry lists 15 T cell receptor beta chains sequenced from one sample in a study of blood T cell repertoires in COVID-19 (dated by TCRdb to about 2020). The library was built by means of the immunoSEQ multiplex PCR assay. This immuneACCESS table, as held by TCRdb, lists in-frame sequences with V and J called but not all clones. Of the missing ones, under half trace to an unresolved V gene in checked studies; the others have no known cause. The sample contains 95,000 to 150,000 clones, 70% to 80% of them found a single time. The ten largest clones capture approximately 25% of the sample. The sample was peripheral blood. These receptors came from a human donor in a cohort sampled during active COVID-19.

V gene TRBV7-8 combines with J gene TRBJ2-7, with 9 bases lining up with TRBD2. This CDR3 comprises 15 residues. Trimming cost V 1 base and J 0 bases; bases outside gene matches: 1. CDR1 and CDR2 from the germline V gene are SGHVS and FQNEAQ. As DNA, the CDR3 is TGTGCCAGCAGCTTAGGAGCGGGGGGCTCCTACGAGCAGTACTTC. Its protein is CASSLGAGGSYEQYF.

The sample holds a few counts of this clone. This rearrangement joins TRBV24-1 to TRBJ2-1; the D is unclear. Per germline, CDR1 KGHDR and CDR2 SFDVKD. Deletions cut 3 bases from V and 10 bases from J, with 9 bases between. The CDR3 covers 12 residues. This chain's CDR3 is CATSDPGQEQFF. In nucleotides, the CDR3 is TGTGCCACCAGTGATCCAGGTCAAGAGCAGTTCTTC.

The chain is built from TRBV6-5 and TRBJ2-2, with D tentatively TRBD2 (6 bases). Germline V CDR1 and CDR2: MNHEY, SVGAGI. Trimming removed 8 bases from V and 3 bases from J, with 13 bases in between. The CDR3 runs to 14 residues. The chain's CDR3 is CASAWASDTGELFF. The CDR3 nucleotides are TGTGCCAGCGCATGGGCTAGCGACACCGGGGAGCTGTTTTTT.

The genes are TRBV28 and TRBJ1-1; tentative D call: TRBD1 (6 bases). CDR3 length equals 15 residues. Between the trimmed V and J ends, which lost 9 bases and 3 bases, there was a span of 20 bases. Germline V lookup: CDR1 MDHEN, CDR2 SYDVKM. CDR3 loop: CASPKSRQGYTEAFF. The CDR3 DNA sequence: TGTGCCAGTCCGAAGTCGCGTCAGGGGTACACTGAAGCTTTCTTT.

This chain connects TRBV7-8 to TRBJ2-5; 10 bases are a match to TRBD2. The CDR3 totals 12 residues. V dropped 10 bases and J dropped 5; count of bases not matched to a gene: 4. Looked up from germline, CDR1 is SGHVS and CDR2 is FQNEAQ. In DNA, the CDR3 is TGTGCCACTAGCGGGGGAGGGGAGACCCAGTACTTC. Protein sequence: CATSGGGETQYF.

This rearrangement joins TRBV30 to TRBJ2-7; D remains unclear. Trimming shortened V by 3 bases and J by 3 bases, and 9 bases separated the two germline ends. Germline CDR1 reads GTSNPN; CDR2 reads SVGIG (reference sequence). The CDR3 totals 12 residues. CDR3 sequence (DNA): TGTGCCTGGAGACCTAGAGGCTACGAGCAGTACTTC. Residues: CAWRPRGYEQYF.

The chain employs TRBV27 and TRBJ2-3, with 8 bases that match TRBD1. Germline assignment: CDR1 MNHEY and CDR2 SMNVEV (reference sequence). V trimming: 1 base; J trimming: 2 bases; junction bases outside the gene matches: 5. There are 16 residues in the CDR3. CDR3 in DNA: TGTGCCAGCAGTTTATTGGGCAGGGGGCCCACAGATACGCAGTATTTT. Its translation is CASSLLGRGPTDTQYF.

The chain joins TRBV7-6 to TRBJ2-5, with TRBD1 matching over 7 bases. CDR1 is SGHVS, CDR2 FNYEAQ, per germline. The length of the CDR3 is 14 residues. The J segment lost 3 bases and the V segment lost 5 bases, leaving 6 bases of the junction unmatched. CDR3 DNA: TGTGCCAGCAGCCCCACAGGGGACAAAGAGACCCAGTACTTC. It yields the protein CASSPTGDKETQYF.

V gene TRBV30 combines with J gene TRBJ1-4, with 9 bases fitting TRBD1. This CDR3 region has 14 residues. V dropped 4 bases and J dropped 8; count of bases not matched to a gene: 8. The germline gives CDR1 GTSNPN, CDR2 SVGIG (reference sequence). The CDR3 reads CAWTEQGAKEKLFF. In DNA, the CDR3 is TGTGCCTGGACCGAACAGGGGGCGAAAGAAAAACTGTTTTTT.

The rearrangement links TRBV7-2 to TRBJ2-5; 8 nucleotides match TRBD1. Looked up from germline, CDR1 is SGHTA and CDR2 is FQGNSA. The junction had 4 bases not matched to a gene; V was cut back by 4 bases and J by 3 bases. CDR3 length: 14 amino acids. The CDR3 nucleotides read TGTGCCAGCAGCTGGAGGGACAGGAAAGAGACCCAGTACTTC. Translating gives CASSWRDRKETQYF.

The V gene is TRBV20-1, the J gene TRBJ1-1, with 8 bases aligning to TRBD1. V dropped 8 bases and J dropped 8; count of bases not matched to a gene: 7. The CDR3 is 11 residues long. Germline CDR1 is DFQATT and CDR2 is SNEGSKA (reference sequence). DNA of the CDR3: TGCAGTTCGTACAGGGGGGGAGAAGCTTTCTTT. This codes for CSSYRGGEAFF.

This chain connects TRBV6-5 to TRBJ1-5; D possibly corresponds to TRBD1 (5 bases). The CDR3 spans 15 residues. Germline loops: CDR1 MNHEY, CDR2 SVGAGI. Trimming stripped 6 bases from V and 7 bases from J, with 19 bases between. The CDR3 spells CASRRLRSGGQPQHF. CDR3 nucleotides: TGTGCCAGCAGACGCCTCAGGTCCGGGGGGCAGCCCCAGCATTTT.

The chain employs TRBV19 and TRBJ2-7, with D tentatively TRBD1 (5 bases). This CDR3 comprises 13 residues. CDR1 LNHDA and CDR2 SQIVND come from the germline V gene (reference sequence). With 5 bases removed from V and 5 bases from J, the gap between germline ends came to 13 bases. CDR3 in amino acids: CASSLQDAHEQYF. The DNA of the CDR3 is TGTGCCAGTAGTTTACAGGACGCCCACGAGCAGTACTTC.

The chain is built from TRBV6-4 and TRBJ1-2; 9 bases line up with TRBD1. Germline assignment: CDR1 MRHNA and CDR2 SNTAGT. Unmatched junction bases numbered 10, after V lost 6 bases and J lost 8 bases. The CDR3 runs 14 residues. DNA of the CDR3: TGTGCCAGCAGAGAGACAGGGGGAGCTGGGGGCTACACCTTC. It translates to CASRETGGAGGYTF.

CDR3 amino acids: CASSLARSPLHF. The CDR3 DNA sequence: TGTGCCAGCAGTTTAGCGCGCTCACCCCTCCACTTT. The chain links TRBV12-3 or TRBV12-4 to TRBJ1-6, with D uncertain. The CDR3 extends over 12 amino acids. V lost 0 bases, J lost 10 bases, and 4 bases lay in between.